The T cell receptor (beta chain) described here comes from a study of T cells after somatic rescue of genetic block. TCRdb's table, derived via immunoSEQ multiplex PCR, lists solely in-frame clones and lacks some. Here the sample spans under 150,000 clones, under 95% being singletons. The sequenced sample was peripheral blood mononuclear cells (PBMCs). The clonotype comes from a woman between 18 and 29 years old.

CDR3 sequence reads: CASSSRGGNTEAFF. The CDR3 region has the DNA TGTGCCAGCAGTTCAAGGGGGGGTAACACTGAAGCTTTCTTT. The chain couples TRBV28 to TRBJ1-1, with D tentatively TRBD1 (6 bases). CDR1 MDHEN and CDR2 SYDVKM come from the germline V gene. V was shortened by 4 bases and J by 2 bases, with 11 bases between the two germline ends. The CDR3 loop spans 14 amino acids.